This T cell receptor beta chain derives from a study of T cell repertoires in cytomegalovirus infection. Study-wide background: Newly reported HLA-C-restricted and thoroughly characterized HLA-B-restricted CMV epitopes were employed. Public TCR beta signatures marked donors with CMV infection and the matching HLA. Regarding the study as a whole: Cumulated frequencies of public TCR beta families served to identify carriers of CMV plus the relevant HLA. It was HLA-C-restricted CMV-specific TCR beta clonotypes that dominated the response ex vivo.

This clonotype has only a few counts. Its antigen is unidentified. From germline, CDR1 is MNHNS and CDR2 SASEGT. The germline V and J ends were trimmed by 2 bases and 1 base, with 15 bases remaining between them. The CDR3 is 17 amino acids. TCRdb used MiXCR to reprocess the reads, holding one entry per CDR3 protein. The data contain 450,000 to 600,000 distinct CDR3 sequences, 42% of them singletons. The sample was cultured PBMCs, taken from culture after CMV antigen stimulation. This receptor was obtained from a human donor in good health (CMV status not recorded). Some clones in this sample may be carry-over from other donors' samples. The gene calls are TRBV6-1 and TRBJ1-5; D might be TRBD1 (6 bases). CDR3 protein: CASSESPPGASNQPQHF. In DNA, the CDR3 is TGTGCCAGCAGTGAATCCCCCCCAGGGGCGAGCAATCAGCCCCAGCATTTT.